Listed here are 21 T cell receptor beta chains from one sample, sequenced in a study of lymphopenia after photon versus proton radiotherapy. Generated by immunoSEQ multiplex PCR, the TCRdb table keeps only in-frame clones and is missing some. This table has about 25,000 clones, approximately 86% appearing once. The specimen was peripheral blood, collected from a patient treated with photon-based radiotherapy. All receptors come from a man in his forties or fifties with gastric cancer.

The rearrangement uses TRBV2 and TRBJ2-4; D unresolved. CDR1 SNHLY and CDR2 FYNNEI come from the germline V gene. The V end lost 4 bases, the J end lost 3 bases, and 1 base lay between the germline ends. This CDR3 contains 11 residues. The DNA of the CDR3 is TGTGCCAGCAGTGTCAAAAACATTCAGTACTTC. Its translation: CASSVKNIQYF.

The chain couples TRBV2 to TRBJ1-1; D not certain. Trimming removed 7 bases at V and 1 base at J, with 16 bases between. Germline V gene lookup returns CDR1 SNHLY and CDR2 FYNNEI. The CDR3 totals 15 residues. The DNA for the CDR3 is TGTGCCAGCATAGGGTACGGAAACTGGAACACTGAAGCTTTCTTT. It translates to CASIGYGNWNTEAFF.

The CDR3 protein is CASSVDRDQPQHF. For the CDR3, the DNA is TGTGCCAGCAGTGTTGACAGGGATCAGCCCCAGCATTTT. The chain uses TRBV6-1 and TRBJ1-5, with 7 bases fitting TRBD1. The CDR3 loop spans 13 amino acids. CDR1 is MNHNS, CDR2 SASEGT, per germline. With V trimmed by 4 bases and J by 5 bases, 2 bases remained unmatched.

V usage is TRBV30 and J usage is TRBJ1-4; perhaps TRBD1 as D (6 bases). Trimming removed 0 bases from V and 7 bases from J, with 15 bases in between. Germline assignment: CDR1 GTSNPN and CDR2 SVGIG (reference sequence). The CDR3 loop spans 15 amino acids. The CDR3 DNA follows: TGTGCCTGGAGTGTAAAGACAGGTCTAGCTGAAAAACTGTTTTTT. Its translation is CAWSVKTGLAEKLFF.

V is TRBV4-1 and J is TRBJ2-7; 8 nucleotides line up with TRBD1. The J segment lost 1 base and the V segment lost 0 bases, leaving 5 bases of the junction unmatched. The CDR3 runs to 16 residues. CDR1 and CDR2 from the germline V gene are MGHRA and YSYEKL. The CDR3 loop is CASSQDPGTGSYEQYF. In DNA, the CDR3 is TGCGCCAGCAGCCAAGACCCCGGGACAGGTTCCTACGAGCAGTACTTC.

The V and J genes are TRBV30 and TRBJ2-6, with no clear D. With 6 bases removed from V and 1 base from J, the gap between germline ends came to 10 bases. The CDR3 has 14 residues. Germline CDR1 GTSNPN, CDR2 SVGIG (reference sequence). CDR3 region: CACPPGSGANVLTF. The DNA of the CDR3 is TGTGCCTGCCCCCCCGGGTCTGGGGCCAACGTCCTGACTTTC. Filled out from reference TRBV30 and TRBJ2-6, the complete variable domain reads SQTIHQWPATLVQPVGSPLSLECTVEGTSNPNLYWYRQAAGRGLQLLFYSVGIGQISSEVPQNLSASRPQDRQFILSSKKLLLSDSGFYLCACPPGSGANVLTFGAGSRLTVL.

V gene TRBV5-6 combines with J gene TRBJ2-7; 11 bases line up with TRBD2. Per germline, CDR1 SGHDT and CDR2 YYEEEE. J was trimmed by 3 bases and V by 1 base; bases with no gene match: 3. The CDR3 consists of 15 residues. CDR3 in amino acids: CASSLTGTSGYEQYV. The CDR3 coding sequence is TGTGCCAGCAGCTTGACAGGGACTAGCGGCTACGAGCAGTACGTC.

The CDR3 DNA reads TGCGCCAGCAGCTTTGAAGGCTTGAATCAGCCCCAGCATTTT. It translates to CASSFEGLNQPQHF. The chain carries TRBV5-1 and TRBJ1-5, with D hard to call. Germline lookup yields CDR1 SGHRS and CDR2 YFSETQ. V dropped 2 bases and J dropped 4 bases, with 10 bases sitting between them. There are 14 residues in the CDR3. Full variable domain (remainder filled in from reference TRBV5-1 and TRBJ1-5): KAGVTQTPRYLIKTRGQQVTLSCSPISGHRSVSWYQQTPGQGLQFLFEYFSETQRNKGNFPGRFSGRQFSNSRSEMNVSTLELGDSALYLCASSFEGLNQPQHFGDGTRLSIL.

This chain connects TRBV5-1 to TRBJ1-5; TRBD1 aligns across 11 bases. V lost 2 bases and J lost 4; bases outside the gene matches: 2. The CDR3 has 15 residues. CDR1 and CDR2 from the germline V gene are SGHRS and YFSETQ. The CDR3, as DNA: TGCGCCAGCAGCTTCGGGACAGGGGGGAATCAGCCCCAGCATTTT. Translation: CASSFGTGGNQPQHF.

The V call is TRBV19, the J call TRBJ1-1; D uncertain. The CDR3 is made up of 13 amino acids. CDR1 is LNHDA, CDR2 SQIVND, per germline (reference sequence). V was trimmed by 3 bases and J by 4 bases, leaving 9 bases between them. CDR3 residues: CASSITRGTEAFF. In DNA, the CDR3 is TGTGCCAGTAGTATTACGAGAGGCACTGAAGCTTTCTTT.

The V and J genes are TRBV19 and TRBJ1-5; possibly TRBD1 for D (5 bases). V was pared by 7 bases and J by 1 base, with 11 bases between. The CDR3 consists of 14 residues. Germline V gives CDR1 LNHDA, CDR2 SQIVND (reference sequence). The CDR3 nucleotides are TGTGCCAGTACCGGGGCCAGAAGCAATCAGCCCCAGCATTTT. Encoded protein: CASTGARSNQPQHF.

This clone was counted a few times. CDR3 coding DNA: TGTGCCAGCGGGTGGCGAAGCAATCAGCCCCAGCATTTT. Its protein is CASGWRSNQPQHF. The genes are TRBV2 and TRBJ1-5; D unresolved. The CDR3 totals 13 residues. Germline V CDR1 and CDR2: SNHLY, FYNNEI. Trimming removed 8 bases at V and 1 base at J, with 9 bases between.

Worth noting for this clone: The junction shows a germline mismatch at one end, possibly a read error. Different DNA sequences within this sample yield the same CDR3. V and J are TRBV6-5 and TRBJ2-2, with D possibly being TRBD2 (5 bases). The CDR3 covers 14 residues. The germline gives CDR1 MNHEY, CDR2 SVGAGI. The CDR3 nucleotides read TGTGCTAGCAGCCTACCGGGGATCGGCGGGGAGCTGTTTTTT. This encodes CASSLPGIGGELFF.

The chain employs TRBV2 and TRBJ2-3; unclear D gene. CDR3 length equals 11 residues. V dropped 7 bases and J dropped 4 bases, with 6 bases sitting between them. Per germline, CDR1 SNHLY and CDR2 FYNNEI. CDR3 region: CASTVPDTQYF. CDR3 nucleotide sequence: TGTGCCAGCACCGTCCCAGATACGCAGTATTTT.

The chain employs TRBV6-6 and TRBJ2-3; perhaps TRBD2 as D (6 bases). CDR1 is MNHNY and CDR2 is SVGAGI in the germline V gene (reference sequence). The CDR3 is made up of 12 amino acids. Between the trimmed V and J ends, which lost 5 bases and 5 bases, there was a span of 8 bases. The CDR3 sequence: CASSGGGDTQYF. The CDR3 bases are TGTGCCAGCAGTGGGGGAGGAGATACGCAGTATTTT.

This chain connects TRBV5-1 to TRBJ2-2, with 8 bases that match TRBD2. The junction had 4 bases not matched to a gene; V was cut back by 3 bases and J by 3 bases. The V gene's germline CDR1 is SGHRS and CDR2 YFSETQ. The CDR3 is made up of 15 amino acids. CDR3 loop: CASSSPGLDTGELFF. CDR3 DNA: TGCGCCAGCAGCTCCCCGGGACTAGACACCGGGGAGCTGTTTTTT.

The V gene is TRBV7-2, the J gene TRBJ1-1; D call uncertain. The germline gives CDR1 SGHTA, CDR2 FQGNSA. The length of the CDR3 is 13 residues. Deletions cut 1 base from V and 1 base from J, with 4 bases between. CDR3 sequence: CASSLGQNTEAFF. DNA of the CDR3: TGTGCCAGCAGCTTAGGACAGAACACTGAAGCTTTCTTT.

This clone appeared a single time. The chain recombines TRBV9 with TRBJ2-1, with 7 positions matching TRBD1. The trim removed 4 bases at V and 5 bases at J, leaving 9 bases unmatched. CDR3 length: 15 amino acids. Looked up from germline, CDR1 is SGDLS and CDR2 is YYNGEE. Here the CDR3 DNA reads TGTGCCAGCAGCCCCCGGGACAGTTTGAACAATGAGCAGTTCTTC. Amino acid sequence: CASSPRDSLNNEQFF. Together with reference TRBV9 and TRBJ2-1, the CDR3 gives the full variable domain: DSGVTQTPKHLITATGQRVTLRCSPRSGDLSVYWYQQSLDQGLQFLIQYYNGEERAKGNILERFSAQQFPDLHSELNLSSLELGDSALYFCASSPRDSLNNEQFFGPGTRLTVL.

There are a few counts of this clone. The chain employs TRBV4-3 and TRBJ2-2, with 8 bases matching TRBD1. V was clipped by 1 base and J by 5 bases; unmatched bases: 0. Per the germline V gene, CDR1 is LGHNA and CDR2 is YSLEER. This CDR3 is built from 14 residues. The DNA of the CDR3 is TGCGCCAGCAGCCAAGGGACAGGGACCGGGGAGCTGTTTTTT. Translated, it gives CASSQGTGTGELFF.

This clone rates as medium-sized. The rearrangement uses TRBV19 and TRBJ1-1; no definite D call. Trimming left V 7 bases short and J 5 bases short, with 8 bases between. Germline loops: CDR1 LNHDA, CDR2 SQIVND (reference sequence). The CDR3 runs to 11 residues. The CDR3 DNA reads TGTGCCAGTATCAGTGGGACTGAAGCTTTCTTT. As protein: CASISGTEAFF.

This chain uses TRBV10-1 with TRBJ2-3; D possibly corresponds to TRBD2 (6 bases). This CDR3 spans 15 amino acids. CDR1 is WNHNN, CDR2 SYGVQD, per germline (reference sequence). The V gene lost 6 bases and the J gene lost 6 bases, with 19 bases spanning the gap. Written as DNA, the CDR3 is TGCGCCAGCAGCGAGACTAGGGGCTTTGGGGATACGCAGTATTTT. Its translation is CASSETRGFGDTQYF.